This TCR beta chain comes out of a study of blood T cell repertoires in COVID-19. Study background: From the United States, Italy and Spain came samples of acute and convalescent COVID-19.

V lost 6 bases, J lost 2 bases, and 13 bases stayed unmatched. The CDR3 length is 17 residues. CDR1 and CDR2 from the germline V gene are SGHDT and YYEEEE. Per the original methods: Amplification of reference gene primers was used by the study to estimate nucleated cell counts. Profiled with immunoSEQ multiplex PCR; TCRdb holds only in-frame clones, not every one. That table supplies the V and J calls and clone size; D and trimming were determined from the DNA. The data show about 140,000 clones, 70% to 90% seen once. This receptor was obtained from a woman in her sixties or seventies with acute or convalescent COVID-19. V and J are TRBV5-6 and TRBJ1-5, with TRBD1 matching 8 bases. The sample consisted of peripheral blood. CDR3: CASNTDREIRGNQPQHF. The CDR3 region has the DNA TGTGCCAGCAACACGGACAGGGAAATTCGTGGCAATCAGCCCCAGCATTTT.